The source of this T cell receptor (beta chain) is a study of blood T cell repertoires in COVID-19. At the level of the study: There were acute and convalescent COVID-19 samples, and they came from the United States, Italy and Spain. In each case, the material was cDNA or gDNA derived from T cells, B-cell-depleted T cells, or PBMCs.

This clone has a single count. The authors' processing: The authors estimated nucleated cell counts from reference gene primer amplification. The method was immunoSEQ multiplex PCR; TCRdb's version includes in-frame clones alone and lacks a portion of them. D and trimming come from the DNA, and the V and J calls and clone size come from that table. The sample lists under 85,000 clones; approximately 87% were seen once. This receptor was obtained from a man older than 75 in a cohort sampled during active COVID-19. The source material was peripheral blood.

The CDR3 sequence: CASSYGQITDTQYF. The DNA for the CDR3 is TGTGCCAGCAGTTACGGACAGATCACAGATACGCAGTATTTT. V gene TRBV6-2 or TRBV6-3 combines with J gene TRBJ2-3, with D perhaps matching TRBD1 (6 bases). The CDR3 consists of 14 residues. Germline V lookup: CDR1 MNHEY, CDR2 SVGEGT. Trimming stripped 2 bases from V and 2 bases from J, with 8 bases between.